Each of the 18 T cell receptor beta chains below was sequenced from the same sample in a study of T cell changes during pregnancy in multiple sclerosis (dated by TCRdb to the late 2010s). The method was the immunoSEQ multiplex PCR assay. TCRdb limited this immuneACCESS table to in-frame rearrangements with V and J called. A share of clones is missing; checked studies link under half to unresolved V genes, and the rest is unexplained. This sample comprises 85,000 to 130,000 clones, around 92% of them detected only once. Roughly 0.9% of the sample rests with the top ten. This specimen consisted of peripheral blood, obtained before pregnancy. The receptor source for this set is a female donor with multiple sclerosis, enrolled in a pregnancy study.

The chain recombines TRBV27 with TRBJ2-1; TRBD2 agrees at 12 bases. This CDR3 has 17 residues. Germline loops: CDR1 MNHEY, CDR2 SMNVEV (reference sequence). V gave up 2 bases and J gave up 5 bases; unmatched junction bases: 7. CDR3 amino acids: CASSLDPGLAGNNEQFF. DNA of the CDR3: TGTGCCAGCAGTTTAGACCCGGGACTAGCGGGTAACAATGAGCAGTTCTTC.

The rearrangement uses TRBV2 and TRBJ1-1; 8 bases agree with TRBD1. V shed 9 bases and J 0 bases; nucleotides not matched to a gene: 3. CDR3 length equals 13 residues. Germline lookup yields CDR1 SNHLY and CDR2 FYNNEI. CDR3 DNA: TGTGCCAGGGGGACAGGCGTGAACACTGAAGCTTTCTTT. It encodes CARGTGVNTEAFF.

The table lists this clone with a few counts. The chain is built from TRBV7-9 and TRBJ2-7; TRBD1 matches at 8 bases. This CDR3 has 13 amino acids. J was trimmed by 4 bases and V by 1 base; bases with no gene match: 0. The germline V gene has CDR1 SEHNR and CDR2 FQNEAQ (reference sequence). The CDR3 loop is CASSLGDRYEQYF. CDR3 bases: TGTGCCAGCAGCTTAGGGGACAGGTACGAGCAGTACTTC.

The chain is built from TRBV19 and TRBJ2-4, with D possibly being TRBD2 (6 bases). The V and J ends lost 4 bases and 0 bases respectively, with 16 bases between them. The CDR3 is 17 residues long. Germline CDR1 and CDR2: LNHDA and SQIVND (reference sequence). This CDR3 reads CASSRGVRELAKNIQYF. In DNA form, the CDR3 reads TGTGCCAGTAGTAGGGGGGTGAGGGAACTAGCCAAAAACATTCAGTACTTC.

V is TRBV5-4 and J is TRBJ2-1; 9 bases are shared with TRBD2. Trimming at V came to 4 bases and at J to 9 bases, leaving 5 bases not matched to a gene. Germline values: CDR1 SGHNT, CDR2 YYREEE (reference sequence). This CDR3 has 13 amino acids. The CDR3 DNA is TGTGCCAGCAGCCTGCTAGCGGGACCTGAGCAGTTCTTC. Translating it yields CASSLLAGPEQFF. Filled out from reference TRBV5-4 and TRBJ2-1, the complete variable domain reads ETGVTQSPTHLIKTRGQQVTLRCSSQSGHNTVSWYQQALGQGPQFIFQYYREEENGRGNFPPRFSGLQFPNYSSELNVNALELDDSALYLCASSLLAGPEQFFGPGTRLTVL.

V gene TRBV20-1 combines with J gene TRBJ2-1; no firm D call. The germline V gene has CDR1 DFQATT and CDR2 SNEGSKA (reference sequence). The CDR3 is made up of 11 amino acids. The ends were cut back, 5 bases at V and 9 bases at J, with 11 bases in the middle. CDR3 coding DNA: TGCAGTGCTGTCGGGTCAACTGAGCAGTTCTTC. It encodes CSAVGSTEQFF.

J is TRBJ2-1 and V is TRBV5-1, with D uncertain. V was shortened by 2 bases and J by 5 bases, with 5 bases between the two germline ends. CDR1 is SGHRS, CDR2 YFSETQ, per germline. The CDR3 covers 12 residues. The CDR3 protein is CASSLQDNEQFF. CDR3 in DNA: TGCGCCAGCAGCTTACAAGACAATGAGCAGTTCTTC.

This chain uses TRBV19 with TRBJ2-1; TRBD2 agrees at 10 bases. The V gene's germline CDR1 is LNHDA and CDR2 SQIVND (reference sequence). CDR3 length: 14 amino acids. V lost 6 bases and J lost 4; bases outside the gene matches: 3. CDR3: CASSRTSGYNEQFF. The CDR3 coding sequence is TGTGCCAGTAGCCGGACTAGCGGATACAATGAGCAGTTCTTC.

V usage is TRBV15 and J usage is TRBJ2-5; 7 bases are shared with TRBD1. The junction had 0 bases not matched to a gene; V was cut back by 1 base and J by 1 base. Germline loops: CDR1 LNHNV, CDR2 YYDKDF (reference sequence). This CDR3 is built from 14 residues. The CDR3 spells CATSRGDSQETQYF. The CDR3 coding sequence is TGTGCCACCAGCAGAGGGGACAGCCAAGAGACCCAGTACTTC.

This clone was found a few times. The chain combines TRBV6-1 with TRBJ1-2; D might be TRBD1 (6 bases). This CDR3 spans 15 amino acids. Germline CDR1 and CDR2: MNHNS and SASEGT. Trimming shortened V by 6 bases and J by 7 bases, and 21 bases separated the two germline ends. The CDR3 DNA sequence: TGTGCCAGCAGACCCCAAGACAGGTTGAGAGTTGGCTACACCTTC. It encodes CASRPQDRLRVGYTF.

The chain recombines TRBV30 with TRBJ1-1; the D gene is possibly TRBD1 (5 bases). The CDR3 is 15 amino acids. Germline loops: CDR1 GTSNPN, CDR2 SVGIG (reference sequence). V lost 1 base and J lost 1, with 13 bases in between. The DNA for the CDR3 is TGTGCCTGGAGTGCGTGGGGGGGGAAGAACACTGAAGCTTTCTTT. The encoded protein is CAWSAWGGKNTEAFF.

This chain links TRBV28 with TRBJ1-5; D might be TRBD1 (5 bases). V lost 6 bases to trimming and J lost 0 bases, with 9 bases between them. The length of the CDR3 is 14 residues. Germline V gene sequence: CDR1 MDHEN, CDR2 SYDVKM. CDR3 region: CASREGISNQPQHF. Here the CDR3 DNA reads TGTGCCAGCAGGGAGGGGATTAGCAATCAGCCCCAGCATTTT. The complete variable domain, with remaining parts taken from reference TRBV28 and TRBJ1-5, reads DVKVTQSSRYLVKRTGEKVFLECVQDMDHENMFWYRQDPGLGLRLIYFSYDVKMKEKGDIPEGYSVSREKKERFSLILESASTNQTSMYLCASREGISNQPQHFGDGTRLSIL.

The chain couples TRBV9 to TRBJ2-7, with D possibly matching TRBD2 (6 bases). The germline V gene encodes CDR1 SGDLS and CDR2 YYNGEE. The CDR3 runs to 15 residues. Trimming stripped 0 bases from V and 7 bases from J, with 17 bases between. In nucleotides, the CDR3 is TGTGCCAGCAGCGTAGATGGCGGGATCTCCCTTGAGCAGTACTTC. It translates to CASSVDGGISLEQYF. The full variable domain, rest sourced from reference TRBV9 and TRBJ2-7, is DSGVTQTPKHLITATGQRVTLRCSPRSGDLSVYWYQQSLDQGLQFLIQYYNGEERAKGNILERFSAQQFPDLHSELNLSSLELGDSALYFCASSVDGGISLEQYFGPGTRLTVT.

This chain uses TRBV4-1 with TRBJ2-2; TRBD2 matches 8 bases. Unmatched junction bases numbered 10, after V lost 1 base and J lost 6 bases. In germline, CDR1 is MGHRA, CDR2 YSYEKL. CDR3 size: 17 residues. The DNA of the CDR3 is TGCGCCAGCAGCCAAGCCCGGGGGGGGGCCAACTCCGGGGAGCTGTTTTTT. Translating gives CASSQARGGANSGELFF.

This chain uses TRBV30 with TRBJ1-2; D call uncertain. This CDR3 has 13 residues. CDR1 is GTSNPN and CDR2 is SVGIG in the germline V gene (reference sequence). The germline V and J ends were trimmed by 0 bases and 0 bases, with 5 bases remaining between them. CDR3 sequence (DNA): TGTGCCTGGAGTGTACGGGCTAACTATGGCTACACCTTC. Translation gives CAWSVRANYGYTF.

V is TRBV6-4 and J is TRBJ2-1; D is perhaps TRBD1 (6 bases). The V gene lost 4 bases and the J gene lost 10 bases, with 11 bases spanning the gap. The germline gives CDR1 MRHNA, CDR2 SNTAGT. CDR3 length equals 12 residues. The CDR3 nucleotides are TGTGCCAGCAGTGGCCCCCAGGGGGAGCAGTTCTTC. Protein: CASSGPQGEQFF.

The gene calls are TRBV30 and TRBJ1-4; the match to TRBD1 covers 7 bases. V trimming: 4 bases; J trimming: 8 bases; junction bases outside the gene matches: 4. CDR3 size: 12 residues. Germline CDR1 is GTSNPN and CDR2 is SVGIG (reference sequence). This chain's CDR3 is CAWTQQGEKLFF. The CDR3 DNA sequence: TGTGCCTGGACTCAACAGGGGGAAAAACTGTTTTTT.

This chain's CDR3 is CASSGRTGAYEQYF. CDR3 coding DNA: TGTGCCAGCAGCGGTAGGACAGGGGCCTACGAGCAGTACTTC. The genes are TRBV2 and TRBJ2-7; 9 positions match TRBD1. Germline CDR1 is SNHLY and CDR2 is FYNNEI. The V and J ends lost 6 bases and 2 bases, in that order; junction bases with no gene match: 5. The CDR3 has 14 residues.